These 13 T cell receptor beta chains share one sample of origin, sequenced in a study of blood T cell repertoires in COVID-19. TCRdb's copy holds only in-frame clones and misses some; the assay was immunoSEQ multiplex PCR. The sample contains fewer than 300,000 clones, over 75% of which appear only once. Sequenced: peripheral blood. The receptors were sampled from a woman in her forties or fifties with acute or convalescent COVID-19.

This clone was found a few times. The chain couples TRBV12-3 or TRBV12-4 to TRBJ1-6; D unresolved. V shed 0 bases and J shed 11 bases, with 8 bases lying between them. The CDR3 has 13 residues. The CDR3 DNA follows: TGTGCCAGCAGTTTAGCAGGGAGGCCACCCCTCCACTTT. Amino acids: CASSLAGRPPLHF.

This chain joins TRBV19 and TRBJ1-5; 12 bases are shared with TRBD1. CDR3 length: 17 amino acids. The J segment lost 2 bases and the V segment lost 9 bases, leaving 11 bases of the junction unmatched. Germline V gene lookup returns CDR1 LNHDA and CDR2 SQIVND (reference sequence). The chain's CDR3 is CASYTGQGATGNQPQHF. CDR3 sequence (DNA): TGTGCCAGCTATACGGGACAGGGGGCAACAGGCAATCAGCCCCAGCATTTT.

The V and J genes are TRBV7-2 and TRBJ1-2; the D gene is possibly TRBD1 (6 bases). Germline CDR1 reads SGHTA; CDR2 reads FQGNSA. The CDR3 spans 17 residues. The V gene lost 0 bases and the J gene lost 8 bases, with 22 bases spanning the gap. The CDR3 region is CASSLALRNRERSGYTF. For the CDR3, the DNA is TGTGCCAGCAGCTTAGCTTTGAGGAACAGGGAGCGCTCGGGCTACACCTTC.

This clone was seen a single time. V and J are TRBV10-3 and TRBJ1-5; TRBD1 matches 9 bases. Germline loops: CDR1 ENHRY, CDR2 SYGVKD. The CDR3 is made up of 15 amino acids. Trimming removed 11 bases from V and 0 bases from J; junction bases left unmatched: 8. The DNA of the CDR3 is TGTGCCGTAGGACAGGGGCCGATTAGCAATCAGCCCCAGCATTTT. Amino acids: CAVGQGPISNQPQHF.

V is TRBV28 and J is TRBJ1-1; 7 positions agree with TRBD1. V was pared by 2 bases and J by 6 bases, with 9 bases of the junction left unmatched. Per germline, CDR1 MDHEN and CDR2 SYDVKM. The CDR3 extends over 15 amino acids. DNA for the CDR3: TGTGCCAGCAGTTTACCCCTGACAGGGAAGTCTGAAGCTTTCTTT. Translated, it gives CASSLPLTGKSEAFF.

The chain carries TRBV7-6 and TRBJ2-1, with 10 bases aligning to TRBD2. The CDR3 extends over 12 amino acids. V shed 5 bases, J shed 10 bases, and the junction held 2 bases outside the gene matches. Germline CDR1 SGHVS, CDR2 FNYEAQ. The CDR3 region is CASSPLAGEQFF. The CDR3 DNA is TGTGCCAGCAGCCCACTAGCGGGAGAGCAGTTCTTC.

The chain combines TRBV28 with TRBJ1-4; D is unclear. The V end lost 4 bases, the J end lost 0 bases, and 15 bases lay between the germline ends. Germline V gene data show CDR1 as MDHEN and CDR2 as SYDVKM. The CDR3 has 17 residues. CDR3 nucleotide sequence: TGTGCCAGCAGTTCCCGGCGGGCAGTTGCAACTAATGAAAAACTGTTTTTT. The encoded protein is CASSSRRAVATNEKLFF.

This chain uses TRBV20-1 with TRBJ2-7, with D possibly TRBD2 on 5 matching bases. V was trimmed by 3 bases and J by 3 bases, leaving 18 bases between them. Germline V gives CDR1 DFQATT, CDR2 SNEGSKA (reference sequence). This CDR3 is 15 amino acids long. The CDR3 coding sequence is TGCAGTGCTAGTCAAGGTGGTGGGAGAGACTACGAGCAGTACTTC. The encoded protein is CSASQGGGRDYEQYF.

The chain has TRBV4-3 and TRBJ1-3; 9 bases line up with TRBD1. V gave up 2 bases and J gave up 4 bases; unmatched junction bases: 3. CDR1 and CDR2 (germline): LGHNA, YSLEER. CDR3 length equals 15 residues. CDR3 sequence: CASSQTGGRGNTIYF. The DNA for the CDR3 is TGCGCCAGCAGCCAAACAGGGGGCAGAGGAAACACCATATATTTT.

V and J are TRBV24-1 and TRBJ2-3; possibly TRBD2 for D (5 bases). V was cut by 4 bases and J by 6 bases, with 13 bases left in between. The CDR3 length is 14 residues. CDR1 is KGHDR and CDR2 is SFDVKD in the germline V gene. The CDR3 sequence is CATSETTGGDTQYF. The CDR3 DNA sequence: TGTGCCACCAGTGAAACTACGGGCGGGGATACGCAGTATTTT.

This chain links TRBV28 with TRBJ1-2; 9 bases match TRBD1. Unmatched junction bases numbered 7, after V lost 4 bases and J lost 7 bases. The CDR3 has 14 residues. Germline CDR1 and CDR2: MDHEN and SYDVKM. The CDR3 spells CASSSSRQGGGYTF. The CDR3 nucleotides read TGTGCCAGCAGTTCTTCTAGACAGGGGGGTGGCTACACCTTC.

The chain links TRBV9 to TRBJ2-7; possible D gene TRBD1, 5 bases. Trimming removed 0 bases from V and 2 bases from J, with 9 bases in between. The CDR3 totals 14 residues. CDR1 and CDR2 from the germline V gene are SGDLS and YYNGEE. CDR3 in DNA: TGTGCCAGCAGCGTAGCAACAGGTGCCTACGAGCAGTACTTC. Encoded protein: CASSVATGAYEQYF.

The chain recombines TRBV18 with TRBJ1-4, with D perhaps TRBD1 (6 bases). In germline, CDR1 is KGHSH, CDR2 LQKENI. Deletions cut 10 bases from V and 8 bases from J, with 20 bases between. CDR3 length equals 14 residues. The CDR3 coding sequence is TGTGCCATAGCAACGGGCGACAGGCCAGAAAAACTGTTTTTT. Its protein product is CAIATGDRPEKLFF. Full variable domain (remainder filled in from reference TRBV18 and TRBJ1-4): NAGVMQNPRHLVRRRGQEARLRCSPMKGHSHVYWYRQLPEEGLKFMVYLQKENIIDESGMPKERFSAEFPKEGPSILRIQQVVRGDSAAYFCAIATGDRPEKLFFGSGTQLSVL.